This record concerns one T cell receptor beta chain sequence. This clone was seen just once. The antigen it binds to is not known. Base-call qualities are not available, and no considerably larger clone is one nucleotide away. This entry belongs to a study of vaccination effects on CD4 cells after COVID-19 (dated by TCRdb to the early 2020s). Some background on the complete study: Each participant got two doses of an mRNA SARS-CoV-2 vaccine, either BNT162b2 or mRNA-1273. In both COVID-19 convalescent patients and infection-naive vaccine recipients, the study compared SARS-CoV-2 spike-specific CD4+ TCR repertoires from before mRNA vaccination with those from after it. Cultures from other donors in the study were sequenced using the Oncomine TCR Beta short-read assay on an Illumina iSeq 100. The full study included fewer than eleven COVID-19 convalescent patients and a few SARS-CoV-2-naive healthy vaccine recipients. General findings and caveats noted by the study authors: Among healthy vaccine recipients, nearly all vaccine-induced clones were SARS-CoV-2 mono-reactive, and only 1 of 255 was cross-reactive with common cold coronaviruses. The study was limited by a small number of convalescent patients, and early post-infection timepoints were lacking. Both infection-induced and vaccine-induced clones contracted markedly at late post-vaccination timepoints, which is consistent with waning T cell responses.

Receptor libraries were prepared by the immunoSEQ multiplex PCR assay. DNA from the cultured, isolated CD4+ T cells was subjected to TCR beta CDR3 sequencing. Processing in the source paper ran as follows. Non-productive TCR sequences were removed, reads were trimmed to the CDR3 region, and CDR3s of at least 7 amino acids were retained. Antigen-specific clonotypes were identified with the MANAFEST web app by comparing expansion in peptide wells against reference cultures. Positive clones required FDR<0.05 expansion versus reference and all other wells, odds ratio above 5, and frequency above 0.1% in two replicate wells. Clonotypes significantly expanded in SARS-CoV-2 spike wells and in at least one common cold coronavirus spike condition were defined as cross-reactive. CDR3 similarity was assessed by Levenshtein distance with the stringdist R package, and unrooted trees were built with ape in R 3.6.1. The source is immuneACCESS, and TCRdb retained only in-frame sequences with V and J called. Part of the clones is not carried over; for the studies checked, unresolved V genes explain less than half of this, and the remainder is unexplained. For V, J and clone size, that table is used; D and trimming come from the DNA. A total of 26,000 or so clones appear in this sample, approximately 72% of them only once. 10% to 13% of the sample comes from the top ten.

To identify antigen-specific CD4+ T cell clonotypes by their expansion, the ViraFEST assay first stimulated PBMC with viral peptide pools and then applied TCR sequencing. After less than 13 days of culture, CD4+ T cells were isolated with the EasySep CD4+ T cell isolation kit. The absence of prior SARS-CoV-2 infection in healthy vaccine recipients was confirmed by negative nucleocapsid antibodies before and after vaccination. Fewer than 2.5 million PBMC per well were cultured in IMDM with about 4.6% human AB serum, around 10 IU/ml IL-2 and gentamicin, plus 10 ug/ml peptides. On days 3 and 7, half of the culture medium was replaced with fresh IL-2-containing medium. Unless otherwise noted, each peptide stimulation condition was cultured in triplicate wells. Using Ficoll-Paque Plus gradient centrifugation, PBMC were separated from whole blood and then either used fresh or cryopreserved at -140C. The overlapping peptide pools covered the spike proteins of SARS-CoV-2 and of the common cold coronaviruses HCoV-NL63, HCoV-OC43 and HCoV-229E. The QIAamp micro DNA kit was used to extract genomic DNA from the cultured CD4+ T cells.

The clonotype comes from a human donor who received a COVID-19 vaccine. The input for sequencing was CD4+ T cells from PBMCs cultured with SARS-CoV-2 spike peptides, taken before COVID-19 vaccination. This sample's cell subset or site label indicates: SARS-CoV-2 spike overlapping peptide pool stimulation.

In nucleotides, the sequence is TGTGCCAGCAGCTTAGCCCATTTACTAGCGGGAGGTAAACTTCGCACAGATACGCAGTATTTT. Its product reads: CASSLAHLLAGGKLRTDTQYF. The chain is encoded by TRBV7-8 joined to TRBJ2-3, with 12 middle bases fitting TRBD2. Ends trimmed: V by 0 bases, J by 1 base; bases unmatched to a gene: 14. The cysteine opens and the phenylalanine closes a CDR3 of 21 amino acids. Only the CDR3 region is kept as DNA, spanning 63 bases read in frame from base 1. CDR1 and CDR2, per the germline V gene, are SGHVS and FQNEAQ.